This paragraph reports one T cell receptor beta chain. Its antigen is still unknown. Base qualities are not provided; no much larger clone lies one nucleotide away. This record belongs to a study of T cell repertoires in cytomegalovirus infection (dated by TCRdb to the late 2010s). Background for the entire study: Donor HLA type was relevant to the analysis, because carriage of CMV infection together with the matching HLA type was indicated by public TCR beta signatures.

CDR1 is given as SEHNR and CDR2 as FQNEAQ, both from the germline V gene (reference sequence). V drops 2 bases and J drops 3 bases, leaving 7 bases in between. The CDR3 runs 13 amino acids, cysteine and phenylalanine included. Only the CDR3 portion is preserved as DNA: 39 bases, with reading frame beginning at the first base. The study at large found these results: Carriers of CMV infection plus the relevant HLA type were discriminated by the cumulative frequency of public TCR beta family members in the study cohort and in an independent approximately 400-donor cohort. In the ex vivo response, HLA-C-restricted CMV-specific TCR beta clonotypes were dominant, and in two of eight donors the single most frequent clonotype came from this HLA-C-restricted group.

TCRdb records Illumina HiSeq 1500 as the sequencer. The public reads were reprocessed in TCRdb via fastp at Q25 and MiXCR, keeping in-frame beta chains. Under each unique CDR3 protein, matching rows form one entry showing the most common genes and DNA. The table for this sample lists under 600,000 distinct CDR3 sequences; approximately 15% of them were counted only once. The top ten clones comprise about 24% of the sample. Specimen: CD8+ T cells from PBMCs. The sequence came from a human donor in good health (CMV status not recorded). Some clones in this sample may be carry-over from other donors' samples. The chain uses TRBV7-9 and TRBJ1-2, with the D gene not clear enough to name. The nucleotides read TGTGCCAGCAGCTTAAACGGGTACTATGGCTACACCTTC. Its translation reads: CASSLNGYYGYTF. Reference TRBV7-9 and TRBJ1-2 genes cover what lies past the CDR3, so the full variable domain is DTGVSQNPRHKITKRGQNVTFRCDPISEHNRLYWYRQTLGQGPEFLTYFQNEAQLEKSRLLSDRFSAERPKGSFSTLEIQRTEQGDSAMYLCASSLNGYYGYTFGSGTRLTVV.